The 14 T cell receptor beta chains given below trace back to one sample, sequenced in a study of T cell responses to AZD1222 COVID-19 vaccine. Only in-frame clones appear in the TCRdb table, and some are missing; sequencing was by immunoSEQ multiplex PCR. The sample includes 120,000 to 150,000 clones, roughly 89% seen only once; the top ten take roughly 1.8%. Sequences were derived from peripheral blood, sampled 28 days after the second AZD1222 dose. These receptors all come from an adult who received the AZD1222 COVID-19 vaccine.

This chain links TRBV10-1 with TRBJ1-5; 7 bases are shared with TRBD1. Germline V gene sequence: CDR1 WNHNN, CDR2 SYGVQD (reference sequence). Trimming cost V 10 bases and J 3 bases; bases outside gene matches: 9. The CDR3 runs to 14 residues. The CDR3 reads CATLRQGFNQPQHF. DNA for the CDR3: TGCGCCACCCTTCGACAGGGCTTCAATCAGCCCCAGCATTTT.

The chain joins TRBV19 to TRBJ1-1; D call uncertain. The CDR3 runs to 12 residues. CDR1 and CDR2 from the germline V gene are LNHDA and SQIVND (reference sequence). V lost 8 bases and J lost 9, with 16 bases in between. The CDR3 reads CASDAGPMKAFF. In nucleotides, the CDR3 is TGTGCCAGTGACGCTGGACCGATGAAAGCTTTCTTT.

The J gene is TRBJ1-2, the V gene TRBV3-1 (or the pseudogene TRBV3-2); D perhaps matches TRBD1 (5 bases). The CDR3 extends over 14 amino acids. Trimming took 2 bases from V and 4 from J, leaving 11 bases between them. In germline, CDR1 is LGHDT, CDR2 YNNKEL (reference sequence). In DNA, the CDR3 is TGTGCCAGCAGCCAATCCCGCAGGGCCTATGGCTACACCTTC. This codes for CASSQSRRAYGYTF.

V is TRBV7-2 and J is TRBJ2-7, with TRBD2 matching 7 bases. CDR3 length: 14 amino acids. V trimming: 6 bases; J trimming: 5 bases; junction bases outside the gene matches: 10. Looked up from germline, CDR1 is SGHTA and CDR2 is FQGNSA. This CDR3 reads CASSKTRLANEQYF. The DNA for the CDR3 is TGTGCCAGCAGTAAGACCAGACTAGCCAACGAGCAGTACTTC.

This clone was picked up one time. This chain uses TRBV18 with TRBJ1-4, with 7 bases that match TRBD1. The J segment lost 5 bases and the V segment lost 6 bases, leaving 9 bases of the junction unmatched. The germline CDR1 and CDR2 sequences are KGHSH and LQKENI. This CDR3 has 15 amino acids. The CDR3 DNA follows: TGTGCCAGCTCGCGAAACCGGGACAGAAATGAAAAACTGTTTTTT. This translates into CASSRNRDRNEKLFF. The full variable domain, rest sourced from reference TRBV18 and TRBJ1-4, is NAGVMQNPRHLVRRRGQEARLRCSPMKGHSHVYWYRQLPEEGLKFMVYLQKENIIDESGMPKERFSAEFPKEGPSILRIQQVVRGDSAAYFCASSRNRDRNEKLFFGSGTQLSVL.

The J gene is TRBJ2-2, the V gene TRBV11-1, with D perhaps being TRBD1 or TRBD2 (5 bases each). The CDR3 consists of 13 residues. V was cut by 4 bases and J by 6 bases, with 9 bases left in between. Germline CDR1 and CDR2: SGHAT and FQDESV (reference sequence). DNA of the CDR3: TGTGCCAGCAGCTCCCAGGGAGCCGGGGAGCTGTTTTTT. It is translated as CASSSQGAGELFF. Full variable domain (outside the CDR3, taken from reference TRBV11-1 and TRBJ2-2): EAEVAQSPRYKITEKSQAVAFWCDPISGHATLYWYRQILGQGPELLVQFQDESVVDDSQLPKDRFSAERLKGVDSTLKIQPAELGDSAMYLCASSSQGAGELFFGEGSRLTVL.

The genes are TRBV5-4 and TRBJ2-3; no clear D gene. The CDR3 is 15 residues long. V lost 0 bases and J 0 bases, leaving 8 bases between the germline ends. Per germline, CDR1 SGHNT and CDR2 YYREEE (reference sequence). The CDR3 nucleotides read TGTGCCAGCAGCTTGGCCACCGGCAGCACAGATACGCAGTATTTT. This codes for CASSLATGSTDTQYF.

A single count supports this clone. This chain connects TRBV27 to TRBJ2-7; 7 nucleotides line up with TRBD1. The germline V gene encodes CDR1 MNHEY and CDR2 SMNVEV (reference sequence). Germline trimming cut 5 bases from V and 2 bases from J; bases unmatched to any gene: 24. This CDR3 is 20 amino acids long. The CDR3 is CASSPSGTAPVLSLAYEQYF. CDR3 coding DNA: TGTGCCAGCAGTCCCTCCGGGACAGCCCCCGTCCTTTCCCTTGCCTACGAGCAGTACTTC.

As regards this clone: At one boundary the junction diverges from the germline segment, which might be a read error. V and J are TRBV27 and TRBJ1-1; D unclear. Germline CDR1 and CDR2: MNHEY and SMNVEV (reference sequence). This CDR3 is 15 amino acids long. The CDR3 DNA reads TGTGCCAGCAGTCTATCCGTTCCTCCGGCCACTGAAGCTTTCTTT. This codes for CASSLSVPPATEAFF.

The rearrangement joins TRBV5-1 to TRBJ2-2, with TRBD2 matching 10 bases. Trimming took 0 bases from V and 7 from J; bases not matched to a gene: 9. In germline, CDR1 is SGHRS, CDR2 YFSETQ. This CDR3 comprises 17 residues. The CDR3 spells CASSLVASGRAVGELFF. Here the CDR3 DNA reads TGCGCCAGCAGCTTGGTTGCCAGCGGGAGGGCGGTCGGGGAGCTGTTTTTT.

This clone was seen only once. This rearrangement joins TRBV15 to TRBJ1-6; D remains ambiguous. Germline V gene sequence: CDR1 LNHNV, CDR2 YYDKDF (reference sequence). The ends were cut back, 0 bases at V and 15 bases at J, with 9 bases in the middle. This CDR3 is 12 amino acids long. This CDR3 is CATSRDLGLLHF. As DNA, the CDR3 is TGTGCCACCAGCAGAGATCTCGGTCTCCTCCACTTT.

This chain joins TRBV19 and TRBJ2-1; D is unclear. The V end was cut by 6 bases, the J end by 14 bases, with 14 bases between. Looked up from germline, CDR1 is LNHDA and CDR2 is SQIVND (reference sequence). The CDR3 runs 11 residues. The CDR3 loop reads CASSFGYLKFF. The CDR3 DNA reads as TGTGCCAGTAGCTTTGGTTATCTCAAGTTCTTC.

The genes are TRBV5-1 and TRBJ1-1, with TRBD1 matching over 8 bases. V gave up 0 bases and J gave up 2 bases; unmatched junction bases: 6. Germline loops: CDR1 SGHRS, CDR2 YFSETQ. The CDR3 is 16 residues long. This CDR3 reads CASSLARGQGNTEAFF. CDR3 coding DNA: TGCGCCAGCAGCTTGGCCAGAGGACAGGGAAACACTGAAGCTTTCTTT.

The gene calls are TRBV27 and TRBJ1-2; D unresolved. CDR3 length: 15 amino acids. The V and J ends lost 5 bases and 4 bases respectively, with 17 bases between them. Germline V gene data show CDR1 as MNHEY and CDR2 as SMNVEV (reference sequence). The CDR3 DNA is TGTGCCAGCAGTCCCCGGACGGCTTTGGCCTATGGCTACACCTTC. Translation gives CASSPRTALAYGYTF.